This T cell receptor (beta chain) was identified in a study of tumor and adjacent non-tumor tissue in lung cancer. The wider study: Aged about 30 to 76 years, patients included under 13 men and 4 or 5 women with stage I to III disease. Study-wide findings and caveats: Normal lung showed higher cumulative top 100 clone frequency than tumor. Tumor tissue had significantly higher TCR diversity than normal lung.

A note on this clonotype: As yet, its antigen is unknown. One junction end disagrees with the germline gene, perhaps due to a read error.

Germline V gives CDR1 SGHAT, CDR2 FQNNGV. The CDR3 is made up of 14 amino acids. This sample's RNA came from whole unsorted tissue. A modified ARM-PCR protocol with three rounds of nested PCR amplified TCRbeta. Each CDR3 protein is one row after TCRdb ran MiXCR on the multiplex PCR reads. The sample shows 65,000 to 90,000 distinct CDR3 sequences, around 86% of them seen only once. The chain uses TRBV11-2 and TRBJ1-2; D remains ambiguous. The specimen was lung tumor tissue. The sequence was collected from a woman aged 45-65 years with non-small cell lung cancer. Here the CDR3 DNA reads TGTGCCAGCAGCTTAACATGTACTAGCTATGGCTATACCTTC. Its protein product is CASSLTCTSYGYTF.